This entry concerns a single TCR beta chain. This entry belongs to a study of T cells expressing NK-cell markers. Across the whole study: The TCR beta repertoires originated in sorted CD3+CD56+NKG2C+, CD3+CD56+NKG2C- and CD3+CD56-NKG2C+ T cells.

TCRdb reprocessed the 5' RACE reads; each CDR3 protein has one entry and no DNA is given. This sample's table reports some 340,000 distinct CDR3 sequences. CDR3 length: 15 residues. The V gene's germline CDR1 is SGHRS and CDR2 YFSETQ. The sequence came from a man between 18 and 69 years old in good health. This chain connects TRBV5-1 to TRBJ1-4; there is no DNA to check the TCRdb D call of TRBD1. Sequencing was done on a sample of blood T cells: a sorted CD56 or NKG2C T cell subset, CD4+ or CD8+ T cells, or bulk PBMC T cells (not recorded which). CDR3 loop: CASSLRAGVNEKLFF.